The 9 T cell receptor beta chains below come from one sample, sequenced in a study of graft-versus-host responses after intestinal transplantation. Their antigens remain unidentified. Data came from immunoSEQ multiplex PCR; TCRdb stores just in-frame clones and leaves some out. The profile shows about 90,000 clones, roughly four fifths of them singletons. The source material was unstimulated CD8+ T cells sorted from spleen or lymph node cells, sampled before intestinal transplant. Receptors originate from a human donor who received an intestinal transplant.

The V gene is TRBV2, the J gene TRBJ1-2; 7 bases line up with TRBD1. Trimming cost V 5 bases and J 2 bases; bases outside gene matches: 2. CDR1 is SNHLY, CDR2 FYNNEI, per germline. The CDR3 covers 13 residues. In nucleotides, the CDR3 is TGTGCCAGCAGTTTGGGACAGAACTATGGCTACACCTTC. This codes for CASSLGQNYGYTF.

This clone appeared once. This rearrangement joins TRBV15 to TRBJ1-4; TRBD1 aligns across 8 bases. The CDR3 is 15 residues long. CDR1 and CDR2 from the germline V gene are LNHNV and YYDKDF (reference sequence). V lost 2 bases and J lost 8; bases outside the gene matches: 7. The DNA of the CDR3 is TGTGCCACCAGCAGAAGCAGGGGGCGCGGCGAAAAACTGTTTTTT. This encodes CATSRSRGRGEKLFF.

The CDR3 bases are TGTGCCAGCAGTTACCGACAGGGTATATGGGAGACCCAGTACTTC. Encoded protein: CASSYRQGIWETQYF. The chain has TRBV28 and TRBJ2-5, with 7 bases fitting TRBD1. V lost 4 bases to trimming and J lost 5 bases; unmatched junction nucleotides: 10. From germline, CDR1 is MDHEN and CDR2 SYDVKM. This CDR3 contains 15 residues.

This clone occurred once. The V gene is TRBV14, the J gene TRBJ2-1; no clear D gene. Germline CDR1 and CDR2: SGHDN and FVKESK. This CDR3 is 13 amino acids long. V was clipped by 4 bases and J by 5 bases, with 9 bases between them. The CDR3 reads CASSRDWDNEQFF. CDR3 in DNA: TGTGCCAGCAGCCGAGACTGGGACAATGAGCAGTTCTTC.

This clone was observed a few times. The gene calls are TRBV6-5 and TRBJ1-2, with D maybe TRBD1 (6 bases). The CDR3 covers 12 residues. V dropped 4 bases and J dropped 3 bases, with 6 bases sitting between them. Germline V lookup: CDR1 MNHEY, CDR2 SVGAGI. The CDR3 spells CASSSGDYGYTF. Here the CDR3 DNA reads TGTGCCAGCAGTTCAGGGGACTATGGCTACACCTTC.

This clone has more than one count but fewer than ten. This chain joins TRBV4-1 and TRBJ2-7; D is perhaps TRBD1 (7 bases). The V end was cut by 4 bases, the J end by 2 bases, with 18 bases between. The CDR3 consists of 16 residues. The V gene's germline CDR1 is MGHRA and CDR2 YSYEKL. CDR3 residues: CASSLAGGQSTYEQYF. CDR3 in DNA: TGCGCCAGCAGCCTCGCCGGGGGACAGTCCACCTACGAGCAGTACTTC.

The chain employs TRBV6-5 and TRBJ2-5, with 9 bases lining up with TRBD1. Germline CDR1 is MNHEY and CDR2 is SVGAGI. The CDR3 is made up of 14 amino acids. Trimming removed 0 bases from V and 5 bases from J; junction bases left unmatched: 1. CDR3 bases: TGTGCCAGCAGTTACTCAGACAGGGGGGAGACCCAGTACTTC. This sequence encodes CASSYSDRGETQYF.

This sequence joins TRBV27 and TRBJ2-3; D not resolved. In germline, CDR1 is MNHEY, CDR2 SMNVEV (reference sequence). CDR3 length: 14 amino acids. With 1 base removed from V and 4 bases from J, the gap between germline ends came to 9 bases. The CDR3 nucleotides are TGTGCCAGCAGTTTATGGCAGAGCTCAGATACGCAGTATTTT. Translating it yields CASSLWQSSDTQYF.

The chain links TRBV2 to TRBJ1-2; TRBD1 matches at 9 bases. With V trimmed by 5 bases and J by 4 bases, 5 bases remained unmatched. The CDR3 spans 14 residues. CDR1 and CDR2 from the germline V gene are SNHLY and FYNNEI. This CDR3 reads CASSPGQGTYGYTF. CDR3 DNA: TGTGCCAGCAGTCCGGGACAGGGTACCTATGGCTACACCTTC.